The T cell receptor beta chain described here comes from a study of molecular identifiers for immune sequencing clone quantification. General study points: Shared barcodes on identical TCR molecules could underestimate the sizes of highly expanded clones.

TCRdb re-derived calls from the PCR reads in MiXCR, one entry per CDR3 protein. The sample lists roughly 320,000 distinct CDR3 sequences, 24% occurring once. For this clonotype: No antigen is known for it. One junction end disagrees with the germline gene, perhaps due to a read error.

The receptor was isolated from a human donor in good health. Some libraries in this study had Jurkat cell RNA spiked in. The sequencing input was naive CD8+ T cells from blood, with Jurkat cell RNA spiked in. Subset reported: FACS-sorted CD8+CD4-CCR7+CD45RA+ naive T cells.

CDR3 region: CASSAGAGHEQLF. In nucleotides, the CDR3 is TGTGCCAGCAGTGCGGGGGCGGGGCATGAGCAGCTCTTC. The rearrangement joins TRBV5-6 to TRBJ2-1, with D perhaps TRBD2 (7 bases). The CDR3 has 13 residues. Looked up from germline, CDR1 is SGHDT and CDR2 is YYEEEE.